These T cell receptor beta chains were read from a single sample in a study of CD8+ T cells in alopecia areata. Generated by immunoSEQ multiplex PCR, the TCRdb table keeps only in-frame clones and is missing some. The table shows about 200,000 clones, with less than 45% occurring only once. The sample in question was CD4+ T cells sorted from blood, obtained at approximately week 30, from a patient treated with tofacitinib. The source is a human donor with alopecia areata. The CDR3 runs from the conserved cysteine through the conserved F or W. Each record gives: V gene, clone size, J gene, D gene, CDR3 DNA, CDR3 protein. The D gene is left open where the match is weak. Not all rows give a size; the values are once, few, many and, for expanded clones, a class.

v_gene: TRBV6-6; abundance: NA; j_gene: TRBJ1-5; d_gene: NA; CDR3nt: TGTGCCAGCAGCCAGGGTGAAAATCAGCCCCAGCATTTT; CDR3aa: CASSQGENQPQHF
v_gene: TRBV2; abundance: once; j_gene: TRBJ1-5; d_gene: NA; CDR3nt: TGTGCCAGCAGTGCGGGGCCGGACACTCTTTATAGCAATCAGCCCCAGCATTTT; CDR3aa: CASSAGPDTLYSNQPQHF
v_gene: TRBV5-6; abundance: NA; j_gene: TRBJ2-7; d_gene: NA; CDR3nt: TGTGCCAGCAGCTTGTCTGGGGACCTCATCCACGAGCAGTACTTC; CDR3aa: CASSLSGDLIHEQYF
v_gene: TRBV18; abundance: NA; j_gene: TRBJ2-7; d_gene: TRBD2; CDR3nt: TGTGCCAGCTCACTGGGACTAGCGGGTTCCGAGCAGTACTTC; CDR3aa: CASSLGLAGSEQYF
v_gene: TRBV5-1; abundance: few; j_gene: TRBJ2-7; d_gene: NA; CDR3nt: TGCGCCAGCAGCCCTCGGACAGCCGCATCCTACGAGCAGTACTTC; CDR3aa: CASSPRTAASYEQYF
v_gene: TRBV19; abundance: NA; j_gene: TRBJ1-1; d_gene: NA; CDR3nt: TGTGCCAGTAGGGACAGCGCCATGAACACTGAAGCTTTCTTT; CDR3aa: CASRDSAMNTEAFF
v_gene: TRBV11-2; abundance: NA; j_gene: TRBJ2-2; d_gene: NA; CDR3nt: TGTGCCAGCAGCTTAGTGGTAGATATGAACACCGGGGAGCTGTTTTTT; CDR3aa: CASSLVVDMNTGELFF
v_gene: TRBV5-4; abundance: few; j_gene: TRBJ2-1; d_gene: TRBD2; CDR3nt: TGTGCCAGCAGCCCGAGCGGGGGGGCTGAGCAGTTCTTC; CDR3aa: CASSPSGGAEQFF
v_gene: TRBV29-1; abundance: few; j_gene: TRBJ2-4; d_gene: NA; CDR3nt: TGCAGCCCCAGACCTAGACAGCGACTAGCCAAAAACATTCAGTACTTC; CDR3aa: CSPRPRQRLAKNIQYF
v_gene: TRBV2; abundance: few; j_gene: TRBJ1-4; d_gene: NA; CDR3nt: TGTGCCAGCGGCTTAGGGGGTTTCGCCTCCGGAAAACTGTTTTTT; CDR3aa: CASGLGGFASGKLFF
v_gene: TRBV7-2; abundance: NA; j_gene: TRBJ2-3; d_gene: TRBD2; CDR3nt: TGTGCCAGCAGCTTAGCGAGTAGCGGGAGGGGCTTAGATACGCAGTATTTT; CDR3aa: CASSLASSGRGLDTQYF
v_gene: TRBV30; abundance: NA; j_gene: TRBJ2-3; d_gene: NA; CDR3nt: TGTGCCTGGAGTGTACGACAGGCTTATAGCACAGATACGCAGTATTTT; CDR3aa: CAWSVRQAYSTDTQYF
v_gene: TRBV2; abundance: NA; j_gene: TRBJ1-4; d_gene: NA; CDR3nt: TGTGCCAGCAGTGAAGAGGGCGGGTTTGGAAAACTGTTTTTT; CDR3aa: CASSEEGGFGKLFF
v_gene: TRBV5-1; abundance: few; j_gene: TRBJ1-6; d_gene: NA; CDR3nt: TGCGCCAGCAGCCCCGGACGGACAAATTCACCCCTCCACTTT; CDR3aa: CASSPGRTNSPLHF
v_gene: TRBV5-1; abundance: NA; j_gene: TRBJ2-3; d_gene: NA; CDR3nt: TGCGCCAGCAGGACGACCAGCACAGATACGCAGTATTTT; CDR3aa: CASRTTSTDTQYF
v_gene: TRBV25-1; abundance: few; j_gene: TRBJ2-7; d_gene: TRBD2; CDR3nt: TGTGCCAGCAGTGAAGCGGGCGGGGGGCCGAGGTCCTACGAGCAGTACTTC; CDR3aa: CASSEAGGGPRSYEQYF
v_gene: TRBV6-5; abundance: NA; j_gene: TRBJ1-1; d_gene: NA; CDR3nt: TGTGCCAGCAGCAAAGTTGAAGCTTTCTTT; CDR3aa: CASSKVEAFF
v_gene: TRBV14; abundance: NA; j_gene: TRBJ2-5; d_gene: TRBD2; CDR3nt: TGTGCCAGCAGCCAAGCTAGCGGGAGACAGACCCAGTACTTC; CDR3aa: CASSQASGRQTQYF
v_gene: TRBV9; abundance: many; j_gene: TRBJ2-3; d_gene: NA; CDR3nt: TGTGCCAGCAGCGTAAACCCTCCGGGGGCGGGGGCCAGAGATACGCAGTATTTT; CDR3aa: CASSVNPPGAGARDTQYF
v_gene: TRBV21-1; abundance: NA; j_gene: TRBJ2-5; d_gene: NA; CDR3nt: TGTGCCAGCAGCACCCTGACAGGGGCAGAAGAGACCCAGTACTTC; CDR3aa: CASSTLTGAEETQYF
v_gene: TRBV19; abundance: NA; j_gene: TRBJ2-7; d_gene: NA; CDR3nt: TGTGCCAGTAATCGCCAATGTAACAGGGACAAAGCCTACGAGCAGTACTTC; CDR3aa: CASNRQCNRDKAYEQYF
v_gene: TRBV7-9; abundance: NA; j_gene: TRBJ1-2; d_gene: TRBD1; CDR3nt: TGTGCCAGCAGCTTAGCAGGGACAGTTTATGGCTACACCTTC; CDR3aa: CASSLAGTVYGYTF
v_gene: TRBV30; abundance: NA; j_gene: TRBJ1-4; d_gene: NA; CDR3nt: TGTGCCTGGAGTGTAATGGGGGAAAAACTGTTTTTT; CDR3aa: CAWSVMGEKLFF
v_gene: TRBV7-9; abundance: NA; j_gene: TRBJ1-1; d_gene: NA; CDR3nt: TGTGCCTGCAGCTTCCGGGACACCAACACTGAAGCTTTCTTT; CDR3aa: CACSFRDTNTEAFF
v_gene: TRBV2; abundance: NA; j_gene: TRBJ2-3; d_gene: TRBD2; CDR3nt: TGTGCCGGCGGGGCTAGCGGGAGCGCAGATACGCAGTATTTT; CDR3aa: CAGGASGSADTQYF
v_gene: TRBV5-1; abundance: few; j_gene: TRBJ1-2; d_gene: TRBD1; CDR3nt: TGCGCCAGCAGCTTGGAGGGGGCTGGCTACACCTTC; CDR3aa: CASSLEGAGYTF
v_gene: TRBV7-6; abundance: few; j_gene: TRBJ1-6; d_gene: NA; CDR3nt: TGTGCCAGCAGCTTGACACCACAGGATTCACCCCTCCACTTT; CDR3aa: CASSLTPQDSPLHF
v_gene: TRBV2; abundance: NA; j_gene: TRBJ1-1; d_gene: NA; CDR3nt: TGTGCCAGCAGTCAACAGGGAAACCTGAACACTGAAGCTTTCTTT; CDR3aa: CASSQQGNLNTEAFF
v_gene: TRBV25-1; abundance: NA; j_gene: TRBJ2-3; d_gene: NA; CDR3nt: TGTGCCAGCAGCGAGGAGGGGGCGGCGGATACGCAGTATTTT; CDR3aa: CASSEEGAADTQYF
v_gene: TRBV4-1; abundance: NA; j_gene: TRBJ2-5; d_gene: TRBD2; CDR3nt: TGCGCCAGCAGCGAAGCAGCGGATCTGGGGGGGGAGACCCAGTACTTC; CDR3aa: CASSEAADLGGETQYF
v_gene: TRBV11-2; abundance: NA; j_gene: TRBJ2-1; d_gene: NA; CDR3nt: TGTGCCAGCAGCTTAGGGGCGACAGGTCAGAGTGAGCAGTTCTTC; CDR3aa: CASSLGATGQSEQFF
v_gene: TRBV29-1; abundance: NA; j_gene: TRBJ1-4; d_gene: NA; CDR3nt: TGCAGCGTGAGACAGATCCTTAATGAAAAACTGTTTTTT; CDR3aa: CSVRQILNEKLFF
v_gene: TRBV2; abundance: NA; j_gene: TRBJ2-7; d_gene: TRBD1; CDR3nt: TGTGCCAGCAGCGGACAGGGGAGGTTTGCGGACGAGCAGTACTTC; CDR3aa: CASSGQGRFADEQYF
v_gene: TRBV30; abundance: NA; j_gene: TRBJ1-2; d_gene: NA; CDR3nt: TGTGCCTGGAGGGAGTTGGGCTATGGCTACACCTTC; CDR3aa: CAWRELGYGYTF
v_gene: TRBV4-1; abundance: NA; j_gene: TRBJ1-2; d_gene: NA; CDR3nt: TGCGCCAGCAGGGCCCCGACAGTCTTCTATGGCTACACCTTC; CDR3aa: CASRAPTVFYGYTF
v_gene: TRBV2; abundance: NA; j_gene: TRBJ2-1; d_gene: TRBD2; CDR3nt: TGTGCCAGCAGTGAGGGACTAGGTTTGAATGAGCAGTTCTTC; CDR3aa: CASSEGLGLNEQFF
v_gene: TRBV16; abundance: few; j_gene: TRBJ1-5; d_gene: NA; CDR3nt: TGTGCCAGCAGCCAATCGGGGGGGTTGGTCAATCAGCCCCAGCATTTT; CDR3aa: CASSQSGGLVNQPQHF
v_gene: TRBV5-1; abundance: few; j_gene: TRBJ1-2; d_gene: TRBD1; CDR3nt: TGCGCCAGCAGCTTGAGGCCGACAGGGGAGAGCAACTATGGCTACACCTTC; CDR3aa: CASSLRPTGESNYGYTF
v_gene: TRBV5-1; abundance: once; j_gene: TRBJ1-4; d_gene: NA; CDR3nt: TGCGCCAGCAGCTTGGGAGACAGAAAGTTTGAAAAACTGTTTTTT; CDR3aa: CASSLGDRKFEKLFF
v_gene: TRBV11-3; abundance: NA; j_gene: TRBJ2-1; d_gene: NA; CDR3nt: TGTGCCAGCAGCTTAGATCGGACAGTCTCAGAGCAGTTCTTC; CDR3aa: CASSLDRTVSEQFF
v_gene: TRBV27; abundance: many; j_gene: TRBJ1-2; d_gene: NA; CDR3nt: TGTGCCAGCAGTTTAATAGGAGGCACCAACTATGGCTACACCTTC; CDR3aa: CASSLIGGTNYGYTF
v_gene: TRBV23-1; abundance: NA; j_gene: TRBJ1-1; d_gene: NA; CDR3nt: TGCGCCAGCAGTCAGGGAGACTGGAACACTGAAGCTTTCTTT; CDR3aa: CASSQGDWNTEAFF
v_gene: TRBV6-5; abundance: few; j_gene: TRBJ2-7; d_gene: TRBD1; CDR3nt: TGTGCCAGCAGTTACGACAGGGGGCCGTACGAGCAGTACTTC; CDR3aa: CASSYDRGPYEQYF
v_gene: TRBV29-1; abundance: few; j_gene: TRBJ2-2; d_gene: TRBD1; CDR3nt: TGCAGCGTTGATGGCCAGACAGGGGGCCGGACCGGGGAGCTGTTTTTT; CDR3aa: CSVDGQTGGRTGELFF
v_gene: TRBV30; abundance: NA; j_gene: TRBJ1-4; d_gene: NA; CDR3nt: TGTGCCTGGAGTGTCCAAGCAACTAATGAAAAACTGTTTTTT; CDR3aa: CAWSVQATNEKLFF
v_gene: TRBV30; abundance: NA; j_gene: TRBJ2-5; d_gene: NA; CDR3nt: TGTGCCTGGCGGAGACCCGGGACTCCTTACGAGACCCAGTACTTC; CDR3aa: CAWRRPGTPYETQYF
v_gene: TRBV2; abundance: NA; j_gene: TRBJ1-1; d_gene: NA; CDR3nt: TGTGCCAGCAGTGGTTTCCCGGGAGGGGCCACTGAAGCTTTCTTT; CDR3aa: CASSGFPGGATEAFF
v_gene: TRBV2; abundance: few; j_gene: TRBJ2-5; d_gene: NA; CDR3nt: TGTGCCAGCAACCGAGTGCTAGGAGAGACCCAGTACTTC; CDR3aa: CASNRVLGETQYF
v_gene: TRBV30; abundance: NA; j_gene: TRBJ2-7; d_gene: NA; CDR3nt: TGTGCCTACGGTTCGGGCCGAGCCTACGAGCAGTACTTC; CDR3aa: CAYGSGRAYEQYF
v_gene: TRBV7-2; abundance: few; j_gene: TRBJ2-3; d_gene: TRBD2; CDR3nt: TGTGCCAGCAGCTTTTCTAGCGGGGGATCAGATACGCAGTATTTT; CDR3aa: CASSFSSGGSDTQYF
v_gene: TRBV2; abundance: NA; j_gene: TRBJ2-3; d_gene: TRBD2; CDR3nt: TGTGCCAGCACGAGGTCGGCGGGGGGGGTAGATACGCAGTATTTT; CDR3aa: CASTRSAGGVDTQYF
v_gene: TRBV28; abundance: NA; j_gene: TRBJ1-1; d_gene: NA; CDR3nt: TGTGCCAGTTCATCCAACACTGAAGCTTTCTTT; CDR3aa: CASSSNTEAFF
v_gene: TRBV10-3; abundance: few; j_gene: TRBJ2-7; d_gene: NA; CDR3nt: TGTGCCATCAGTGAGATGGGGGTTGGCTACGAGCAGTACTTC; CDR3aa: CAISEMGVGYEQYF
v_gene: TRBV4-1; abundance: few; j_gene: TRBJ1-3; d_gene: NA; CDR3nt: TGCGCCAGCAGCCAACCCCTTTTGCGGGACACCATATATTTT; CDR3aa: CASSQPLLRDTIYF
v_gene: TRBV10-3; abundance: few; j_gene: TRBJ2-3; d_gene: TRBD1; CDR3nt: TGTGCCAGCGGGACAGGGCAGACAGATACGCAGTATTTT; CDR3aa: CASGTGQTDTQYF
v_gene: TRBV15; abundance: few; j_gene: TRBJ1-1; d_gene: TRBD1; CDR3nt: TGTGCCACCAGCAGAGCTGGGACAGGGGGCACTGAAGCTTTCTTT; CDR3aa: CATSRAGTGGTEAFF
v_gene: TRBV5-6; abundance: NA; j_gene: TRBJ2-2; d_gene: NA; CDR3nt: TGTGCCAGCAGCTTGGTGGGACCCACCGGGGAGCTGTTTTTT; CDR3aa: CASSLVGPTGELFF